The 8 T cell receptor beta chains reported below all come from one sample, sequenced in a study of T cells in localized non-small cell lung cancer. Sequencing used immunoSEQ multiplex PCR; TCRdb keeps in-frame clones, though not all of them. The sample has 1,500 to 2,000 clones, roughly 20% seen once. Sequencing used lung tumor tissue, obtained before any cancer treatment. These receptors all stem from a male donor aged 60 or over with stage I lung adenocarcinoma.

The chain links TRBV11-3 to TRBJ2-7; the match to TRBD1 covers 9 bases. V shed 6 bases, J shed 1 base, and the junction held 4 bases outside the gene matches. CDR3 length: 14 residues. CDR1 and CDR2 (germline): SGHNT, YENEEA. The CDR3 bases are TGTGCCAGCAGTCCGGGGACAGGGTCCTACGAGCAGTACTTC. Translation: CASSPGTGSYEQYF.

The table lists this clone with a count of one. The chain recombines TRBV25-1 with TRBJ2-5; 8 bases are shared with TRBD1. This CDR3 comprises 14 residues. V lost 4 bases, J lost 5 bases, and 6 bases stayed unmatched. The germline V gene encodes CDR1 MGHDK and CDR2 SYGVNS. CDR3: CASSADRGRETQYF. For the CDR3, the DNA is TGTGCCAGCAGTGCCGACAGGGGAAGGGAGACCCAGTACTTC.

This clone is medium-sized within its sample. The J gene is TRBJ2-2, the V gene TRBV11-3, with D possibly being TRBD1 (6 bases). V was cut by 7 bases and J by 6 bases, with 21 bases left in between. The germline CDR1 and CDR2 sequences are SGHNT and YENEEA. The CDR3 has 16 amino acids. DNA for the CDR3: TGTGCCAGCACCCGGTCGGCAGGGGTAATCTCCGGGGAGCTGTTTTTT. It specifies CASTRSAGVISGELFF.

This chain joins TRBV11-3 and TRBJ1-3; 7 positions agree with TRBD1. This CDR3 comprises 15 residues. The junction had 8 bases not matched to a gene; V was cut back by 5 bases and J by 4 bases. Looked up from germline, CDR1 is SGHNT and CDR2 is YENEEA. The DNA of the CDR3 is TGTGCCAGCAGCCTCTCGACAGGGCCCGGAAACACCATATATTTT. Its translation is CASSLSTGPGNTIYF.

This clone has just one count. The rearrangement links TRBV18 to TRBJ1-6; perhaps TRBD1 as D (6 bases). The V and J ends lost 6 bases and 6 bases respectively, with 15 bases between them. From germline, CDR1 is KGHSH and CDR2 LQKENI. The CDR3 length is 15 residues. The CDR3 loop is CASSLSGTINSPLHF. The DNA for the CDR3 is TGTGCCAGCTCCCTTAGCGGGACAATTAATTCACCCCTCCACTTT. The variable domain in full, with the rest retrieved from reference TRBV18 and TRBJ1-6, is NAGVMQNPRHLVRRRGQEARLRCSPMKGHSHVYWYRQLPEEGLKFMVYLQKENIIDESGMPKERFSAEFPKEGPSILRIQQVVRGDSAAYFCASSLSGTINSPLHFGNGTRLTVT.

In its sample, this clone ranks as large. The chain recombines TRBV11-3 with TRBJ1-2; D is possibly TRBD1 (5 bases). The CDR3 is made up of 15 amino acids. V was clipped by 5 bases and J by 3 bases, with 16 bases between them. Germline lookup yields CDR1 SGHNT and CDR2 YENEEA. The CDR3 protein is CASSGTPDRYYGYTF. The CDR3 bases are TGTGCCAGCAGCGGGACCCCGGACCGGTACTATGGCTACACCTTC. Together with reference TRBV11-3 and TRBJ1-2, the CDR3 gives the full variable domain: EAGVVQSPRYKIIEKKQPVAFWCNPISGHNTLYWYLQNLGQGPELLIRYENEEAVDDSQLPKDRFSAERLKGVDSTLKIQPAELGDSAVYLCASSGTPDRYYGYTFGSGTRLTVV.

The chain employs TRBV9 and TRBJ1-4; 7 positions match TRBD1. V shed 0 bases, J shed 8 bases, and the junction held 7 bases outside the gene matches. The germline CDR1 and CDR2 sequences are SGDLS and YYNGEE. This CDR3 spans 15 amino acids. CDR3 DNA: TGTGCCAGCAGCGTAGAGGGGGCAATGGACGAAAAACTGTTTTTT. Translated: CASSVEGAMDEKLFF.

CDR3 sequence (DNA): TGCGCCAGCAGCCAAGATCTCGCCAGAAAAACCGAGCAGTACTTC. Protein sequence: CASSQDLARKTEQYF. V is TRBV4-1 and J is TRBJ2-7; no firm D call. The V end was cut by 0 bases, the J end by 6 bases, with 15 bases between. Germline assignment: CDR1 MGHRA and CDR2 YSYEKL. CDR3 length: 15 amino acids.